Presented here are 29 T cell receptor beta chains from one specimen sequenced in a study of blood T cell repertoires in COVID-19. The method was immunoSEQ multiplex PCR; TCRdb's version includes in-frame clones alone and lacks a portion of them. The sample shows 210,000 or so clones, approximately 87% of them seen only once. The sequenced sample consisted of PBMCs or T cells enriched from blood (not recorded which). The receptors shown here come from a woman in her forties or fifties in a cohort exposed to, infected with or recovered from COVID-19 (not recorded which).

The genes are TRBV6-5 and TRBJ2-5, with D possibly matching TRBD2 (5 bases). The CDR3 is 13 residues long. The germline V and J ends were trimmed by 6 bases and 5 bases, with 13 bases remaining between them. CDR1 and CDR2 from the germline V gene are MNHEY and SVGAGI. CDR3 nucleotide sequence: TGTGCCAGCAGAGCCGCCGGGGTGGAGACCCAGTACTTC. Protein product: CASRAAGVETQYF.

This rearrangement joins TRBV5-4 to TRBJ2-6, with D unclear. Per germline, CDR1 SGHNT and CDR2 YYREEE (reference sequence). The germline V and J ends were trimmed by 5 bases and 0 bases, with 9 bases remaining between them. The CDR3 contains 15 residues. CDR3 in amino acids: CASRPPGSGANVLTF. The CDR3 nucleotides read TGTGCCAGCAGACCACCAGGCTCTGGGGCCAACGTCCTGACTTTC.

This chain uses TRBV9 with TRBJ2-3; 8 bases map to TRBD2. Trimming cost V 3 bases and J 5 bases; bases outside gene matches: 11. CDR3 length equals 16 residues. Germline V CDR1 and CDR2: SGDLS, YYNGEE. The CDR3: CASSESVAGRGDTQYF. CDR3 nucleotide sequence: TGTGCCAGCAGCGAATCCGTAGCGGGGCGGGGAGATACGCAGTATTTT.

The V gene is TRBV7-3, the J gene TRBJ2-5; 8 bases are a match to TRBD1. CDR1 is SGHTA, CDR2 FQGTGA, per germline. With 2 bases clipped from V and 4 bases from J, the junction kept 9 bases outside the gene matches. This CDR3 comprises 16 residues. The CDR3 is CASSLLGETGAETQYF. In DNA form, the CDR3 reads TGTGCCAGCAGCTTACTGGGGGAGACAGGGGCAGAGACCCAGTACTTC.

This clone was seen only once. This chain joins TRBV4-3 and TRBJ2-2; D call uncertain. CDR1 and CDR2 (germline): LGHNA, YSLEER. The CDR3 contains 17 residues. Trimming stripped 1 base from V and 0 bases from J, with 12 bases between. DNA for the CDR3: TGCGCCAGCAGCCAAGGTACGGCGGCTTCGAACACCGGGGAGCTGTTTTTT. Translated, it gives CASSQGTAASNTGELFF.

The chain joins TRBV27 to TRBJ1-5; D may be TRBD1 (5 bases). V shed 3 bases and J shed 2 bases, with 14 bases lying between them. This CDR3 has 16 amino acids. Germline CDR1 and CDR2: MNHEY and SMNVEV (reference sequence). CDR3 sequence: CASSFRGGAGNQPQHF. The CDR3 bases are TGTGCCAGCAGTTTCCGGGGAGGGGCTGGCAATCAGCCCCAGCATTTT.

The chain recombines TRBV6-1 with TRBJ1-5; no firm D call. The germline V gene encodes CDR1 MNHNS and CDR2 SASEGT. The ends were cut back, 2 bases at V and 0 bases at J, with 17 bases in the middle. There are 18 residues in the CDR3. CDR3 sequence: CASSERGREGYSNQPQHF. CDR3 nucleotides: TGTGCCAGCAGTGAACGGGGAAGGGAGGGATATAGCAATCAGCCCCAGCATTTT.

This clone was seen a few times. J is TRBJ1-2 and V is TRBV2; D gene ambiguous. The length of the CDR3 is 11 residues. V was shortened by 4 bases and J by 10 bases, with 10 bases between the two germline ends. Germline lookup yields CDR1 SNHLY and CDR2 FYNNEI. The CDR3 protein is CASSVGSFYTF. The CDR3 DNA reads as TGTGCCAGCAGTGTTGGTAGCTTCTACACCTTC.

This clone was seen just once. The chain combines TRBV5-6 with TRBJ1-2; 8 nucleotides agree with TRBD1. V was clipped by 4 bases and J by 4 bases; unmatched bases: 3. From germline, CDR1 is SGHDT and CDR2 YYEEEE. This CDR3 has 13 amino acids. CDR3 bases: TGTGCCAGCAGCCTGGACAGGGCCTATGGCTACACCTTC. Its protein is CASSLDRAYGYTF.

The gene calls are TRBV10-2 and TRBJ1-1, with 7 bases matching TRBD1. The CDR3 spans 15 residues. V dropped 3 bases and J dropped 1; count of bases not matched to a gene: 5. CDR1 is WSHSY, CDR2 SAAADI, per germline. For the CDR3, the DNA is TGCGCCAGCAGTGAAATCGGGACAGCGAACACTGAAGCTTTCTTT. As protein: CASSEIGTANTEAFF.

This chain joins TRBV18 and TRBJ2-2, with 7 bases identical to TRBD2. The ends lost 3 bases at V and 6 bases at J; junction bases unmatched: 7. Germline V CDR1 and CDR2: KGHSH, LQKENI. The CDR3 is 15 residues long. As DNA, the CDR3 is TGTGCCAGCTCACCCCCCAGTCGGGGGGCCGGGGAGCTGTTTTTT. It yields the protein CASSPPSRGAGELFF.

The genes are TRBV4-2 and TRBJ1-2; TRBD1 matches at 8 bases. J was trimmed by 6 bases and V by 6 bases; bases with no gene match: 15. This CDR3 is built from 16 residues. Germline V gene lookup returns CDR1 LGHNA and CDR2 YNFKEQ. The CDR3 sequence is CASSRTEIGQGNGYTF. In DNA, the CDR3 is TGTGCCAGCAGTCGTACCGAAATAGGACAGGGTAATGGCTACACCTTC.

This chain uses TRBV5-5 with TRBJ1-4; D may be TRBD1 (5 bases). Per germline, CDR1 SGHKS and CDR2 YYEKEE (reference sequence). V was pared by 4 bases and J by 4 bases, with 17 bases between. The CDR3 is 16 amino acids. The CDR3 is CASSPSTGGGNEKLFF. The CDR3 nucleotides read TGTGCCAGCAGCCCCTCCACGGGCGGGGGTAATGAAAAACTGTTTTTT.

V is TRBV10-3 and J is TRBJ2-3, with a weak D call TRBD2 (6 bases). V was shortened by 7 bases and J by 4 bases, with 15 bases between the two germline ends. Germline V gene data show CDR1 as ENHRY and CDR2 as SYGVKD. This CDR3 comprises 14 residues. The CDR3 spells CAINHAGGADTQYF. In DNA, the CDR3 is TGTGCCATCAATCATGCAGGCGGGGCAGATACGCAGTATTTT.

The CDR3 nucleotides are TGCGCCAGCAGCTTGGCCGGAGGGATCGGCTATGGCTACACCTTC. It translates to CASSLAGGIGYGYTF. V gene TRBV5-1 combines with J gene TRBJ1-2, with D uncertain. CDR1 SGHRS and CDR2 YFSETQ come from the germline V gene. This CDR3 is built from 15 residues. The V and J ends lost 0 bases and 4 bases respectively, with 13 bases between them.

This chain joins TRBV14 and TRBJ2-1, with 9 bases identical to TRBD1. The CDR3 length is 14 residues. Germline CDR1 and CDR2: SGHDN and FVKESK. V shed 9 bases, J shed 8 bases, and the junction held 11 bases outside the gene matches. The CDR3, as DNA: TGTGCCAGTAGGACAGGGGTAAATGGCGATGAGCAGTTCTTC. Protein: CASRTGVNGDEQFF.

The chain recombines TRBV5-1 with TRBJ1-6, with TRBD1 matching 7 bases. J gave up 7 bases and V 0 bases, and 7 bases lay outside the gene matches. CDR3 size: 16 residues. The germline CDR1 and CDR2 sequences are SGHRS and YFSETQ. CDR3 bases: TGCGCCAGCAGCTTGGGTTTTAGGGACAGCAATTCACCCCTCCACTTT. Translating it yields CASSLGFRDSNSPLHF.

This rearrangement joins TRBV5-1 to TRBJ1-3; possible D gene TRBD1, 5 bases. The CDR3 runs 15 residues. Trimming removed 3 bases at V and 4 bases at J, with 14 bases between. CDR1 is SGHRS and CDR2 is YFSETQ in the germline V gene. The CDR3 loop reads CASSSGGLRGNTIYF. In nucleotides, the CDR3 is TGCGCCAGCAGCTCCGGGGGATTACGAGGAAACACCATATATTTT. The full variable domain, with the rest looked up from reference TRBV5-1 and TRBJ1-3, is KAGVTQTPRYLIKTRGQQVTLSCSPISGHRSVSWYQQTPGQGLQFLFEYFSETQRNKGNFPGRFSGRQFSNSRSEMNVSTLELGDSALYLCASSSGGLRGNTIYFGEGSWLTVV.

The rearrangement uses TRBV19 and TRBJ1-6; tentatively, D is TRBD1 (6 bases). V was pared by 8 bases and J by 3 bases, with 17 bases between. The CDR3 runs 16 residues. The germline V gene has CDR1 LNHDA and CDR2 SQIVND (reference sequence). The CDR3 spells CASGETTGFYNSPLHF. In nucleotides, the CDR3 is TGTGCCAGTGGAGAGACGACAGGCTTCTATAATTCACCCCTCCACTTT. Drawing the rest from reference TRBV19 and TRBJ1-6, the complete variable domain is DGGITQSPKYLFRKEGQNVTLSCEQNLNHDAMYWYRQDPGQGLRLIYYSQIVNDFQKGDIAEGYSVSREKKESFPLTVTSAQKNPTAFYLCASGETTGFYNSPLHFGNGTRLTVT.

The chain links TRBV5-4 to TRBJ2-7, with 10 bases matching TRBD1. Germline CDR1 and CDR2: SGHNT and YYREEE (reference sequence). The J segment lost 7 bases and the V segment lost 3 bases, leaving 4 bases of the junction unmatched. The CDR3 runs 13 residues. CDR3 nucleotide sequence: TGTGCCAGCAGCTCTGACAGGGGGCTTGAGCAGTACTTC. Its protein product is CASSSDRGLEQYF.

The chain joins TRBV7-9 to TRBJ1-4; D is undetermined. This CDR3 has 12 residues. From germline, CDR1 is SEHNR and CDR2 FQNEAQ (reference sequence). V lost 5 bases and J lost 11, with 12 bases in between. CDR3 nucleotides: TGTGCCAGCAGCCCCCGGGAAGGGAAACTGTTTTTT. Translating gives CASSPREGKLFF.

The CDR3 coding sequence is TGTGCCAGCAGGGTCAGTGATTCACCCCTCCACTTT. As protein: CASRVSDSPLHF. This sequence joins TRBV6-5 and TRBJ1-6; D is undetermined. The ends were cut back, 6 bases at V and 8 bases at J, with 8 bases in the middle. The CDR3 is 12 amino acids. Looked up from germline, CDR1 is MNHEY and CDR2 is SVGAGI.

The sample holds one count of this clone. The genes are TRBV27 and TRBJ1-4; possibly TRBD1 for D (5 bases). The germline V gene encodes CDR1 MNHEY and CDR2 SMNVEV (reference sequence). The CDR3 consists of 15 residues. V was trimmed by 5 bases and J by 3 bases, leaving 13 bases between them. This CDR3 is CASSPGWGANEKLFF. Here the CDR3 DNA reads TGTGCCAGCAGTCCCGGGTGGGGGGCTAATGAAAAACTGTTTTTT. The full variable domain, its missing parts supplied by reference TRBV27 and TRBJ1-4, is EAQVTQNPRYLITVTGKKLTVTCSQNMNHEYMSWYRQDPGLGLRQIYYSMNVEVTDKGDVPEGYKVSRKEKRNFPLILESPSPNQTSLYFCASSPGWGANEKLFFGSGTQLSVL.

The rearrangement joins TRBV3-1 (or the pseudogene TRBV3-2) to TRBJ2-1; D is ambiguous. The V gene's germline CDR1 is LGHDT and CDR2 YNNKEL (reference sequence). V was shortened by 1 base and J by 9 bases, with 10 bases between the two germline ends. The CDR3 contains 13 residues. CDR3 sequence reads: CASSQGSRPEQFF. The DNA for the CDR3 is TGTGCCAGCAGCCAAGGGTCTAGACCTGAGCAGTTCTTC.

The chain joins TRBV4-3 to TRBJ1-5; D ambiguous. This CDR3 contains 13 residues. From germline, CDR1 is LGHNA and CDR2 YSLEER. Trimming took 4 bases from V and 6 from J, leaving 10 bases between them. CDR3 loop: CASSPRPFQPQHF. The CDR3 bases are TGCGCCAGCAGCCCTAGACCTTTTCAGCCCCAGCATTTT.

The rearrangement joins TRBV14 to TRBJ1-3; D is possibly TRBD1 (5 bases). The V and J ends lost 3 bases and 15 bases respectively, with 18 bases between them. CDR3 length equals 13 residues. Germline-derived CDR1 and CDR2 are SGHDN and FVKESK. The CDR3 here is CASSHGRRQGSYF. In DNA form, the CDR3 reads TGTGCCAGCAGCCATGGAAGACGGCAGGGTTCATATTTT.

The chain carries TRBV19 and TRBJ1-6, with D perhaps matching TRBD1 (5 bases). V lost 8 bases to trimming and J lost 10 bases, with 15 bases between them. This CDR3 region has 13 residues. CDR1 is LNHDA, CDR2 SQIVND, per germline (reference sequence). The CDR3: CASHGGRQSPLHF. The CDR3 DNA is TGTGCCAGTCACGGGGGACGACAATCACCCCTCCACTTT.

The sample holds a few counts of this clone. V gene TRBV15 combines with J gene TRBJ1-2; D remains unclear. Germline V gene data show CDR1 as LNHNV and CDR2 as YYDKDF (reference sequence). CDR3 length equals 13 residues. Deletions cut 0 bases from V and 4 bases from J, with 6 bases between. The CDR3 is CATSRDGSYGYTF. CDR3 sequence (DNA): TGTGCCACCAGCAGAGATGGCAGCTATGGCTACACCTTC.

This chain joins TRBV19 and TRBJ1-3; D not resolved. CDR3 length equals 14 residues. The germline gives CDR1 LNHDA, CDR2 SQIVND (reference sequence). Trimming cost V 4 bases and J 6 bases, with 13 bases left between them. CDR3: CASSRNPGVNTIYF. The DNA of the CDR3 is TGTGCCAGTAGTAGGAACCCTGGAGTAAACACCATATATTTT. The variable domain in full, with the rest retrieved from reference TRBV19 and TRBJ1-3, is DGGITQSPKYLFRKEGQNVTLSCEQNLNHDAMYWYRQDPGQGLRLIYYSQIVNDFQKGDIAEGYSVSREKKESFPLTVTSAQKNPTAFYLCASSRNPGVNTIYFGEGSWLTVV.